The rows below give T cell receptor beta chains drawn from one sample of a study of metastatic and nonmetastatic thyroid tumors. TCRdb recomputed clones from the PCR reads via MiXCR. The profile covers 50,000 to 70,000 clones, with about 4% appearing a single time and around 24% taken by the ten largest. Sequenced material: blood. All receptors derive from a female donor with papillary thyroid cancer or a benign thyroid nodule (not recorded which). Some clones in this sample may be carry-over from other donors' samples. The CDR3 runs from the conserved cysteine through the conserved F or W. The D gene is left open where the match is weak. Some rows mark clone size as missing; the rest say once, few, many or name a class of expanded clone.

D	size	V	J	CDR3	DNA
.	few	TRBV5-6	TRBJ2-1	CASSSLEISYNEQFF	TGTGCCAGCAGCTCTCTAGAAATCTCCTACAATGAGCAGTTCTTC
.	many	TRBV5-1	TRBJ2-3	CASKGGSTDTQYF	TGCGCCAGCAAGGGCGGGAGCACAGATACGCAGTATTTT
.	.	TRBV27	TRBJ2-6	CASEGGGANVLTF	TGTGCCAGCGAGGGTGGTGGGGCCAACGTCCTGACTTTC
TRBD2	.	TRBV2	TRBJ2-7	CASRTGTSDHEQYF	TGTGCCAGCAGAACCGGGACTAGCGATCACGAGCAGTACTTC
.	few	TRBV9	TRBJ1-2	CASSVDAGALAVRGYTF	TGTGCCAGCAGCGTAGATGCGGGTGCATTGGCTGTCCGGGGCTACACCTTC
TRBD1	many	TRBV5-1	TRBJ1-5	CASSSGQPNQPQHF	TGCGCCAGCAGCTCGGGACAGCCCAATCAGCCCCAGCATTTT
TRBD2	.	TRBV7-9	TRBJ2-3	CASSLGLADTDTQYF	TGTGCCAGCAGCTTGGGACTAGCGGACACAGATACGCAGTATTTT
.	many	TRBV6-1	TRBJ2-2	CASSQENTGELFF	TGTGCCAGCAGTCAGGAAAACACCGGGGAGCTGTTTTTT
TRBD2	many	TRBV30	TRBJ2-3	CAWSVRTSGADTQYF	TGTGCCTGGAGTGTACGGACTAGCGGGGCAGATACGCAGTATTTT
TRBD1	.	TRBV18	TRBJ1-1	CASYRGNTEAFF	TGTGCCAGCTACAGGGGGAACACTGAAGCTTTCTTT
.	few	TRBV6-2/TRBV6-3	TRBJ2-5	CASSPEGGRGGETQYF	TGTGCCAGCAGTCCGGAAGGGGGCAGGGGGGGAGAGACCCAGTACTTC
.	many	TRBV20-1	TRBJ2-1	CSALAQQGSFSDEQFF	TGCAGTGCTCTAGCCCAACAGGGATCTTTTTCAGATGAGCAGTTCTTC
TRBD1	many	TRBV18	TRBJ1-4	CASSPDRVGSEKLFF	TGTGCCAGCTCACCCGACAGGGTAGGGTCCGAAAAACTGTTTTTT
.	few	TRBV11-2	TRBJ2-7	CVSSLIYERYF	TGTGTCAGCAGCTTAATTTACGAGCGGTACTTC
.	.	TRBV20-1	TRBJ1-3	CSASVNSGNTIYF	TGCAGTGCTAGCGTTAACTCTGGAAACACCATATATTTT
.	many	TRBV6-1	TRBJ2-2	CASIQQQGGRGELFF	TGTGCCAGCATCCAACAACAGGGGGGGCGGGGAGAACTGTTTTTT
.	many	TRBV27	TRBJ2-2	CASSFPNTGELFF	TGTGCCAGCAGTTTCCCGAACACCGGGGAGCTGTTTTTT
.	.	TRBV6-2/TRBV6-3	TRBJ1-2	CASRVVAGYGYTF	TGTGCCAGCAGGGTGGTCGCGGGGTATGGCTACACCTTC
.	few	TRBV18	TRBJ2-3	CASSPQGLGTDTQYF	TGTGCCAGCTCACCACAGGGTCTCGGCACAGATACGCAGTACTTT
TRBD1	.	TRBV11-3	TRBJ2-7	CASSSRQGSYEQYF	TGTGCCAGCAGCTCGAGACAGGGATCCTACGAGCAGTACTTC
.	many	TRBV30	TRBJ1-1	CAWSRTAEAFF	TGTGCCTGGAGTCGGACTGCTGAAGCTTTCTTT
.	many	TRBV11-3	TRBJ2-1	CASSLDLSRRNEQFF	TGTGCCAGCAGCTTAGATCTAAGCCGACGGAATGAGCAGTTCTTC
.	many	TRBV12-3/TRBV12-4	TRBJ1-1	CASSLTGSVNTEAFF	TGTGCCAGCAGTTTAACAGGGTCGGTTAACACTGAAGCTTTCTTT
.	many	TRBV7-9	TRBJ2-5	CASSFTGLRGSSQYF	TGTGCCAGCAGCTTCACAGGGTTGAGGGGCTCGTCCCAGTACTTC
.	.	TRBV11-1	TRBJ2-2	CASSLERLYYCELFF	TGTGCCAGCAGCTTAGAGCGGCTCTACTACTGTGAGCTGTTTTTT
.	few	TRBV2	TRBJ1-2	CASNVSGIANYGYTF	TGTGCCAGCAATGTATCAGGCATAGCAAACTATGGCTACACCTTC
TRBD1	many	TRBV28	TRBJ2-4	CASSRAGGWSIQYF	TGTGCCAGCAGTCGGGCAGGGGGCTGGAGCATTCAGTACTTC
.	.	TRBV24-1	TRBJ2-1	CATSMSQRRNEQFF	TGTGCCACCAGTATGTCTCAAAGGAGGAATGAGCAATTCTTC
TRBD2	many	TRBV4-2	TRBJ2-2	CASSQERGGGTYTGELFF	TGTGCCAGCAGCCAAGAGCGGGGGGGCGGGACATACACCGGGGAGCTGTTTTTT
.	.	TRBV6-1	TRBJ1-2	CASTETWDISYGYTF	TGTGCCAGCACTGAGACCTGGGATATCAGCTATGGCTACACCTTC
TRBD2	many	TRBV28	TRBJ2-7	CASSGAGGYYEQYF	TGTGCCAGCAGTGGAGCGGGAGGGTACTACGAGCAGTACTTC
.	many	TRBV18	TRBJ2-7	CASSPPSLSYEQYF	TGTGCCAGCTCACCACCGTCCCTATCCTACGAGCAGTACTTC
.	.	TRBV5-4	TRBJ2-3	CASSPTGREADTQYF	TGTGCCAGCAGCCCGACAGGGAGGGAGGCAGATACGCAGTATTTT
.	many	TRBV18	TRBJ1-2	CASSPDLGRHGGYTF	TGTGCCAGCTCACCCGACCTGGGACGCCACGGGGGCTACACCTTC
TRBD2	many	TRBV19	TRBJ2-5	CASSKGGIGETQYF	TGTGCCAGTAGTAAGGGAGGGATAGGAGAGACCCAGTACTTC
TRBD2	.	TRBV5-4	TRBJ2-5	CASSPTPTSGSRETQYF	TGTGCCAGCAGCCCCACCCCAACTAGCGGGAGTAGGGAGACCCAGTACTTC
.	.	TRBV6-1	TRBJ1-2	CASSMDGLYGYTF	TGTGCCAGCAGTATGGACGGACTCTATGGCTACACCTTC
.	few	TRBV12-3/TRBV12-4	TRBJ2-7	CASRRTCSYDQYF	TGTGCCAGCAGGCGGACTTGTTCCTACGATCAGTACTTC
.	.	TRBV30	TRBJ2-7	CAWSRGSDSYEQYF	TGTGCCTGGAGTAGAGGCAGTGACTCCTACGAGCAGTACTTC
TRBD2	many	TRBV12-3/TRBV12-4	TRBJ2-1	CASRPSGSSYNEQFF	TGTGCCAGCAGGCCTAGCGGGAGCTCCTACAATGAGCAGTTCTTC
.	many	TRBV5-1	TRBJ1-6	CASSLVGDHSPLHF	TGCGCCAGCAGCTTGGTGGGGGACCATTCACCCCTCCACTTT
TRBD1	few	TRBV5-1	TRBJ2-7	CASSSRGRGCEQYF	TGCGCCAGCAGCTCCAGGGGGCGAGGGTGCGAGCAGTACTTC
TRBD2	many	TRBV20-1	TRBJ2-5	CSARGTSGGQETQYF	TGCAGTGCCCGAGGAACTAGCGGGGGACAAGAGACCCAGTACTTC
.	.	TRBV2	TRBJ2-3	CASRSYMDTDTQYF	TGCGCCAGCAGGTCCTACATGGATACAGATACGCAGTATTTT
TRBD2	few	TRBV12-3/TRBV12-4	TRBJ2-3	CASSSLAGGKPDTQYF	TGTGCCAGCAGTTCCCTAGCGGGAGGAAAGCCAGATACGCAGTATTTT
.	many	TRBV16	TRBJ2-1	CASSQWDTYNEQFF	TGTGCCAGCAGCCAATGGGACACGTACAATGAGCAGTTCTTC
.	.	TRBV11-2	TRBJ2-7	CASSFVGEYEQYF	TGTGCCAGCAGCTTTGTGGGGGAATACGAGCAGTACTTC
.	few	TRBV11-2	TRBJ1-2	CASSLGTADYYGYTF	TGTGCCAGCAGCTTAGGGACAGCTGATTACTATGGCTACACCTTC
TRBD1	many	TRBV2	TRBJ2-5	CASSRDRGKTQYF	TGTGCCAGCAGTAGGGACAGGGGGAAGACCCAGTACTTC
.	many	TRBV6-5	TRBJ1-5	CASSYRGSQGWGPQHF	TGTGCCAGCAGTTACCGGGGAAGTCAGGGCTGGGGGCCCCAGCATTTT
.	many	TRBV12-3/TRBV12-4	TRBJ1-4	CASTAGRGGGEKLFF	TGTGCCAGCACCGCAGGGCGGGGGGGGGGTGAAAAACTGTTTTTT
.	few	TRBV28	TRBJ1-2	CASSLWQGAVGYTF	TGTGCCAGCAGTTTATGGCAGGGTGCAGTTGGCTACACCTTC